The rows below give T cell receptor beta chains drawn from one sample of a study of T cell responses to AZD1222 COVID-19 vaccine. Produced via immunoSEQ multiplex PCR; TCRdb's table is partial and in-frame only. This table has about 48,000 clones, just over 85% appearing once. The material was peripheral blood, obtained 28 days after the second AZD1222 dose. The receptors originated from an adult who received the AZD1222 COVID-19 vaccine. The CDR3 runs from the conserved cysteine through the conserved F or W. Fields, in order: D gene, V gene, J gene, clone size, CDR3 protein, CDR3 DNA. D genes are given only for firm matches. Some rows have no size entry. The others give once, few or many, or a class for an expanded clone.

d_call: -
v_call: TRBV7-6
j_call: TRBJ1-4
clone_size: -
cdr3_aa: CASSLSGGREKLFF
cdr3_nt: TGTGCCAGCAGCTTATCCGGAGGCAGAGAAAAACTGTTTTTT

d_call: -
v_call: TRBV23-1
j_call: TRBJ2-1
clone_size: -
cdr3_aa: CASSPKAWAGHNEQFF
cdr3_nt: TGCGCCAGCAGTCCTAAGGCGTGGGCAGGCCACAATGAGCAGTTCTTC

d_call: -
v_call: TRBV18
j_call: TRBJ1-6
clone_size: -
cdr3_aa: CASSPDNSPLHF
cdr3_nt: TGTGCCAGCTCACCAGATAATTCACCCCTCCACTTT

d_call: -
v_call: TRBV28
j_call: TRBJ2-7
clone_size: -
cdr3_aa: CASTESRGGSYEQYF
cdr3_nt: TGTGCCAGCACCGAATCCAGGGGGGGTTCCTACGAGCAGTACTTC

d_call: -
v_call: TRBV19
j_call: TRBJ2-1
clone_size: -
cdr3_aa: CASSIYTGMFDNEQFF
cdr3_nt: TGTGCCAGTAGTATCTATACAGGGATGTTCGACAATGAGCAGTTCTTC

d_call: -
v_call: TRBV9
j_call: TRBJ2-1
clone_size: -
cdr3_aa: CASSVAPAHSYNEQFF
cdr3_nt: TGTGCCAGCAGCGTAGCTCCAGCCCATTCCTACAATGAGCAGTTCTTC

d_call: -
v_call: TRBV30
j_call: TRBJ1-2
clone_size: -
cdr3_aa: CAWSLHPVNTF
cdr3_nt: TGTGCCTGGAGCTTGCACCCTGTTAACACCTTC

d_call: -
v_call: TRBV5-1
j_call: TRBJ1-4
clone_size: -
cdr3_aa: CASSLEGTSNEKLFF
cdr3_nt: TGCGCCAGCAGCTTGGAGGGAACTTCTAATGAAAAACTGTTTTTT

d_call: -
v_call: TRBV4-2
j_call: TRBJ2-7
clone_size: -
cdr3_aa: CASSPRYSSYEQYF
cdr3_nt: TGTGCCAGCAGCCCTCGGTATAGCTCCTACGAGCAGTACTTC

d_call: TRBD1
v_call: TRBV14
j_call: TRBJ1-1
clone_size: -
cdr3_aa: CASGLDRVTEAFF
cdr3_nt: TGTGCCAGCGGCTTAGACAGGGTCACTGAAGCTTTCTTT

d_call: -
v_call: TRBV2
j_call: TRBJ2-7
clone_size: -
cdr3_aa: CASSEGPHEQYF
cdr3_nt: TGTGCCAGCAGTGAAGGACCTCACGAGCAGTACTTC

d_call: -
v_call: TRBV28
j_call: TRBJ1-2
clone_size: once
cdr3_aa: CASSLRLGYTF
cdr3_nt: TGTGCCAGCAGTTTACGACTGGGCTACACCTTC

d_call: -
v_call: TRBV2
j_call: TRBJ1-1
clone_size: -
cdr3_aa: CASSDMDRGTEAFF
cdr3_nt: TGTGCCAGCAGTGATATGGACAGAGGGACTGAAGCTTTCTTT

d_call: -
v_call: TRBV7-2
j_call: TRBJ2-5
clone_size: few
cdr3_aa: CASSGGKGETQYF
cdr3_nt: TGTGCCAGCAGCGGTGGGAAGGGGGAGACCCAGTACTTC

d_call: -
v_call: TRBV21-1
j_call: TRBJ2-1
clone_size: -
cdr3_aa: CASSMGLAGGGVGPNEQFF
cdr3_nt: TGTGCCAGCAGCATGGGACTAGCGGGAGGAGGGGTGGGGCCAAATGAGCAGTTCTTC

d_call: TRBD1
v_call: TRBV5-1
j_call: TRBJ2-1
clone_size: -
cdr3_aa: CASSSGQVGYNEQFF
cdr3_nt: TGCGCCAGCAGCTCCGGACAGGTTGGATACAATGAGCAGTTCTTC

d_call: -
v_call: TRBV9
j_call: TRBJ2-2
clone_size: -
cdr3_aa: CASSVASGANTGELFF
cdr3_nt: TGTGCCAGCAGCGTAGCTTCGGGGGCGAACACCGGGGAGCTGTTTTTT

d_call: TRBD1
v_call: TRBV7-6
j_call: TRBJ1-3
clone_size: -
cdr3_aa: CASSQNPQGKGNTIYF
cdr3_nt: TGTGCCAGCAGCCAAAACCCACAGGGGAAGGGAAACACCATATATTTT

d_call: -
v_call: TRBV11-1
j_call: TRBJ1-5
clone_size: -
cdr3_aa: CASSLGYNQPQHF
cdr3_nt: TGTGCCAGCAGCTTAGGGTACAATCAGCCCCAGCATTTT

d_call: -
v_call: TRBV28
j_call: TRBJ2-1
clone_size: -
cdr3_aa: CASSSGVHEQFF
cdr3_nt: TGTGCCAGCAGCTCAGGGGTGCATGAGCAGTTCTTC

d_call: -
v_call: TRBV2
j_call: TRBJ2-7
clone_size: -
cdr3_aa: CASSERAAVAPPYEQYF
cdr3_nt: TGTGCCAGCAGTGAACGTGCTGCAGTTGCCCCACCCTACGAGCAGTACTTC

d_call: -
v_call: TRBV7-9
j_call: TRBJ2-1
clone_size: -
cdr3_aa: CASSLVGLYNEQFF
cdr3_nt: TGTGCCAGCAGCTTAGTAGGCCTCTACAATGAGCAGTTCTTC

d_call: -
v_call: TRBV24-1
j_call: TRBJ2-7
clone_size: once
cdr3_aa: CATLIKLTHEQYF
cdr3_nt: TGTGCCACCCTTATCAAGTTAACCCACGAGCAGTACTTC

d_call: TRBD1
v_call: TRBV28
j_call: TRBJ2-7
clone_size: few
cdr3_aa: CASRTDGGQVSYEQYF
cdr3_nt: TGTGCCAGCAGGACCGATGGTGGACAGGTTTCCTACGAGCAGTACTTC

d_call: -
v_call: TRBV5-5
j_call: TRBJ2-3
clone_size: -
cdr3_aa: CASSPIGSSSTDTQYF
cdr3_nt: TGTGCCAGCAGCCCCATCGGATCCTCTAGCACAGATACGCAGTATTTT

d_call: -
v_call: TRBV5-5
j_call: TRBJ1-1
clone_size: -
cdr3_aa: CASLLGGAQNTEAFF
cdr3_nt: TGTGCCAGCCTGTTGGGGGGGGCCCAGAACACTGAAGCTTTCTTT

d_call: -
v_call: TRBV6-5
j_call: TRBJ2-2
clone_size: -
cdr3_aa: CASSYDASGELFF
cdr3_nt: TGTGCCAGCAGTTACGACGCCTCTGGGGAGCTGTTTTTT

d_call: -
v_call: TRBV6-4
j_call: TRBJ2-2
clone_size: few
cdr3_aa: CASSDSDTGELFF
cdr3_nt: TGTGCCAGCAGTGACTCGGACACCGGGGAGCTGTTTTTT

d_call: -
v_call: TRBV19
j_call: TRBJ1-2
clone_size: -
cdr3_aa: CASSMKTDTNYGYTF
cdr3_nt: TGTGCCAGTAGTATGAAGACAGACACTAACTATGGCTACACCTTC

d_call: -
v_call: TRBV4-1
j_call: TRBJ2-1
clone_size: -
cdr3_aa: CASSQDRGAYRAEQFF
cdr3_nt: TGCGCCAGCAGCCAAGATCGGGGGGCCTACAGGGCTGAGCAGTTCTTC

d_call: -
v_call: TRBV6-5
j_call: TRBJ1-1
clone_size: -
cdr3_aa: CASMTSQGAFF
cdr3_nt: TGTGCCAGCATGACTTCTCAAGGAGCTTTCTTT

d_call: TRBD1
v_call: TRBV10-2
j_call: TRBJ2-7
clone_size: few
cdr3_aa: CATGDLQGAEQYF
cdr3_nt: TGCGCCACCGGGGACCTACAGGGGGCCGAGCAGTACTTC

d_call: -
v_call: TRBV7-6
j_call: TRBJ2-7
clone_size: once
cdr3_aa: CASSLTGDSYEQYF
cdr3_nt: TGTGCCAGCAGCTTAACGGGAGACTCCTACGAGCAGTACTTC

d_call: TRBD1
v_call: TRBV19
j_call: TRBJ1-2
clone_size: -
cdr3_aa: CATQHGTGVGYTF
cdr3_nt: TGTGCCACTCAACACGGGACAGGGGTTGGCTACACCTTC

d_call: TRBD1
v_call: TRBV9
j_call: TRBJ1-2
clone_size: -
cdr3_aa: CASSAQGTYGYTF
cdr3_nt: TGTGCCAGCAGCGCACAGGGGACCTATGGCTACACCTTC

d_call: TRBD2
v_call: TRBV19
j_call: TRBJ2-7
clone_size: -
cdr3_aa: CASSIRASGSYEQYF
cdr3_nt: TGTGCCAGTAGTATCAGAGCTAGCGGCTCCTACGAGCAGTACTTC

d_call: -
v_call: TRBV4-3
j_call: TRBJ2-7
clone_size: -
cdr3_aa: CASSLSPKGLYEQYF
cdr3_nt: TGCGCCAGCAGCCTAAGTCCCAAGGGGCTCTACGAGCAGTACTTC

d_call: TRBD1
v_call: TRBV12-5
j_call: TRBJ1-5
clone_size: -
cdr3_aa: CASGLVDRGNQPQHF
cdr3_nt: TGTGCTAGTGGTTTGGTTGACAGGGGGAATCAGCCCCAGCATTTT

d_call: -
v_call: TRBV18
j_call: TRBJ2-2
clone_size: -
cdr3_aa: CASSAPSVTGELFF
cdr3_nt: TGTGCCAGCTCAGCACCATCGGTCACCGGGGAGCTGTTTTTT

d_call: TRBD1
v_call: TRBV5-4
j_call: TRBJ2-2
clone_size: -
cdr3_aa: CASSIYRGTTTGELFF
cdr3_nt: TGTGCCAGCAGCATTTACAGGGGAACAACGACCGGGGAGCTGTTTTTT

d_call: -
v_call: TRBV28
j_call: TRBJ1-2
clone_size: -
cdr3_aa: CASRGYRLSGYTF
cdr3_nt: TGTGCCAGCAGAGGGTACCGCCTAAGCGGCTACACCTTC

d_call: -
v_call: TRBV28
j_call: TRBJ1-6
clone_size: -
cdr3_aa: CASRKGGPLHF
cdr3_nt: TGTGCCAGCAGGAAGGGTGGACCCCTCCACTTT

d_call: TRBD1
v_call: TRBV7-9
j_call: TRBJ2-7
clone_size: few
cdr3_aa: CASSFSGQGSEQYF
cdr3_nt: TGTGCCAGCAGCTTTTCGGGACAGGGTAGCGAGCAGTACTTC

d_call: -
v_call: TRBV30
j_call: TRBJ1-3
clone_size: -
cdr3_aa: CAWTTTGNTIYF
cdr3_nt: TGTGCCTGGACCACAACTGGAAACACCATATATTTT

d_call: TRBD2
v_call: TRBV5-8
j_call: TRBJ2-1
clone_size: -
cdr3_aa: CASSLYTSVNEQFF
cdr3_nt: TGTGCCAGCAGCTTGTACACTAGCGTCAATGAGCAGTTCTTC

d_call: -
v_call: TRBV24-1
j_call: TRBJ2-4
clone_size: -
cdr3_aa: CATSDLSRESNIQYF
cdr3_nt: TGTGCCACCAGTGATTTGAGCAGGGAAAGTAACATTCAGTACTTC

d_call: -
v_call: TRBV28
j_call: TRBJ2-1
clone_size: -
cdr3_aa: CASSLPPANNEQFF
cdr3_nt: TGTGCCAGCAGTTTGCCGCCGGCCAACAATGAGCAGTTCTTC

d_call: TRBD2
v_call: TRBV7-2
j_call: TRBJ2-7
clone_size: -
cdr3_aa: CASSLAAGAGETSYEQYF
cdr3_nt: TGTGCCAGCAGCTTAGCAGCGGGAGCGGGAGAAACCTCCTACGAGCAGTACTTC

d_call: -
v_call: TRBV24-1
j_call: TRBJ2-2
clone_size: -
cdr3_aa: CATSRAPGENTGELFF
cdr3_nt: TGTGCCACCAGTAGGGCCCCAGGGGAGAACACCGGGGAGCTGTTTTTT

d_call: -
v_call: TRBV28
j_call: TRBJ2-1
clone_size: few
cdr3_aa: CASSSVLRNEQFF
cdr3_nt: TGTGCCAGCAGCTCCGTGCTCAGGAATGAGCAGTTCTTC

d_call: TRBD1
v_call: TRBV6-5
j_call: TRBJ1-2
clone_size: -
cdr3_aa: CASRFPGQNYGYTF
cdr3_nt: TGTGCCAGCAGGTTCCCGGGACAGAACTATGGCTACACCTTC

d_call: -
v_call: TRBV5-1
j_call: TRBJ2-7
clone_size: -
cdr3_aa: CASSLGQGSYEQYF
cdr3_nt: TGCGCCAGCAGCTTGGGGCAGGGGTCCTACGAGCAGTACTTC

d_call: -
v_call: TRBV6-2/TRBV6-3
j_call: TRBJ2-1
clone_size: -
cdr3_aa: CASSWRGPFNEQFF
cdr3_nt: TGTGCCAGCAGTTGGCGGGGGCCGTTCAATGAGCAGTTCTTC

d_call: -
v_call: TRBV3-1/TRBV3-2
j_call: TRBJ2-7
clone_size: -
cdr3_aa: CASSQGGDHPYEQYF
cdr3_nt: TGTGCCAGCAGCCAAGGGGGGGACCATCCCTACGAGCAGTACTTC

d_call: TRBD1
v_call: TRBV5-1
j_call: TRBJ2-7
clone_size: -
cdr3_aa: CASSIPTGTYEQYF
cdr3_nt: TGCGCCAGCAGCATACCGACAGGGACCTACGAGCAGTACTTC

d_call: -
v_call: TRBV18
j_call: TRBJ1-1
clone_size: -
cdr3_aa: CASSPPIAGNTEAFF
cdr3_nt: TGTGCCAGCTCACCACCGATAGCGGGTAACACTGAAGCTTTCTTT

d_call: -
v_call: TRBV6-5
j_call: TRBJ2-7
clone_size: -
cdr3_aa: CASTSRDLRDEQYF
cdr3_nt: TGTGCCAGCACCTCGAGGGACCTGAGGGACGAGCAGTACTTC